This T cell receptor (beta chain) was found in a study of Ad26.COV2.S vaccination and SARS-CoV-2 variants. Study in general: Donor was assigned to the Ad26.COV2.S arm of trial COV1001. Dosing was one shot or two shots 56 days apart. General study points: Measures of TCR breadth and depth may have fallen short of total T cell responses.

Worth noting for this clone: Its target is not known.

Treatment given: 15 to 20 received Ad26.COV2.S at low or high dose, single or two shots; five or six received placebo; per-sample allocation not given. Day 63 after the first vaccine or placebo injection was the time point for sampling. Trimming shortened V by 6 bases and J by 0 bases, and 9 bases separated the two germline ends. The germline V gene encodes CDR1 MDHEN and CDR2 SYDVKM. The length of the CDR3 is 15 residues. Assay: immunoSEQ multiplex PCR; the TCRdb copy retains only in-frame clones and omits some. The profile shows around 450,000 clones, about 88% of them singletons. The clonotype originates from a person between 18 and 65 years old who received the Ad26.COV2.S COVID-19 vaccine or a placebo. Material: peripheral blood, obtained in a trial of Ad26.COV2.S vaccine versus placebo. The chain links TRBV28 to TRBJ1-6, with unresolved D. This chain's CDR3 is CASSLRSSYNSPLHF. CDR3 bases: TGTGCCAGCAGCTTGAGGAGCTCCTATAATTCACCCCTCCACTTT.